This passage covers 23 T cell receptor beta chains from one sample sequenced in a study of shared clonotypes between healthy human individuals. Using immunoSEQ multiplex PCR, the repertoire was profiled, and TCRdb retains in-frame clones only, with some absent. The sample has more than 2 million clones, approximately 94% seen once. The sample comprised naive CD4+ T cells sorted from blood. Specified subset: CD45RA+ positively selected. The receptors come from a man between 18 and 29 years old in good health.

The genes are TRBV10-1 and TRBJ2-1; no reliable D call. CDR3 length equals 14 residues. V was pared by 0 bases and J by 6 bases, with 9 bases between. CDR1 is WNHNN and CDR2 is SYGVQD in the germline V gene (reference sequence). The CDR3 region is CASSESSARNEQFF. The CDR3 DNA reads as TGCGCCAGCAGTGAGTCGAGCGCCCGCAATGAGCAGTTCTTC.

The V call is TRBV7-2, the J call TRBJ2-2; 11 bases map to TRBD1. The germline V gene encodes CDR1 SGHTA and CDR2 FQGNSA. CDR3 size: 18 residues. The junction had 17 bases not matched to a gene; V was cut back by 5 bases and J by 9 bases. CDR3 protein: CASSPTLFPDRGRRELFF. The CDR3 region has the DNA TGTGCCAGCAGCCCAACACTATTCCCGGACAGGGGGCGTCGGGAGCTGTTTTTT.

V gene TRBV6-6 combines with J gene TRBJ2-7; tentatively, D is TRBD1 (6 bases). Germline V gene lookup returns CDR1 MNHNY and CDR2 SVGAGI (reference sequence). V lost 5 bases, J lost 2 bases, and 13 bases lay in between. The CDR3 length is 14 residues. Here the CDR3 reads CASSANRAPYEQYF. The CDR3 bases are TGTGCCAGCAGTGCGAACAGGGCCCCCTACGAGCAGTACTTC.

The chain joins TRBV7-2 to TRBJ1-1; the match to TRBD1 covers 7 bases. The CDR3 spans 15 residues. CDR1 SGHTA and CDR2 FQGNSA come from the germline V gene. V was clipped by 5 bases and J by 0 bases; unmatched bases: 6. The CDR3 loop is CASSIRQGLNTEAFF. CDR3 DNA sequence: TGTGCCAGCAGCATCAGACAGGGCCTGAACACTGAAGCTTTCTTT.

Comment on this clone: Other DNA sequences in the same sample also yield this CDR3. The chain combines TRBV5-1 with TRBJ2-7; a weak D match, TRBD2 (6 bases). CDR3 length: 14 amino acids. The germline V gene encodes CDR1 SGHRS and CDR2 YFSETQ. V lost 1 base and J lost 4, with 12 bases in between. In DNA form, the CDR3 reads TGCGCCAGCAGCTTGTCCGGCGGGAATTACGAGCAGTACTTC. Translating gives CASSLSGGNYEQYF.

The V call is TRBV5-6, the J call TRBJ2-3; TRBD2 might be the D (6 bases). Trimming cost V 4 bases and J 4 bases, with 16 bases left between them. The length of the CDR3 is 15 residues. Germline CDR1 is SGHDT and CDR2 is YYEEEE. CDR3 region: CASSPQGRSADTQYF. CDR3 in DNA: TGTGCCAGCAGCCCCCAAGGGAGGTCTGCAGATACGCAGTATTTT.

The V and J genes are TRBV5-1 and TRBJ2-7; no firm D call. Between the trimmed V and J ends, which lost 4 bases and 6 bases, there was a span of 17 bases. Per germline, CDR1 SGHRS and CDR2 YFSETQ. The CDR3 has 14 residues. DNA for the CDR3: TGCGCCAGCAGCCGTTCCCCCGACGCAGGCGAGCAGTACTTC. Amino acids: CASSRSPDAGEQYF.

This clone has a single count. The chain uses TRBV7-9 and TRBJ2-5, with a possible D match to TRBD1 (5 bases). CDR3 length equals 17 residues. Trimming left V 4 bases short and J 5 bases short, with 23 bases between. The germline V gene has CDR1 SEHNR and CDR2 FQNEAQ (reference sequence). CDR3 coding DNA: TGTGCCAGCAGCTACCAGCTTAAGACTCAGGGTTGGGAGACCCAGTACTTC. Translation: CASSYQLKTQGWETQYF.

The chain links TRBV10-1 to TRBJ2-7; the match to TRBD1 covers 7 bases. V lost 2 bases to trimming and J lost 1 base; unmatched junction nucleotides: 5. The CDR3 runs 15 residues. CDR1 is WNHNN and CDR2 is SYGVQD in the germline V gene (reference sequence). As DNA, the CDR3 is TGCGCCAGCAGTGAGGATCGGACAGGATCCTACGAGCAGTACTTC. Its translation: CASSEDRTGSYEQYF.

This CDR3 is CASSPGQLDMNTEAFF. As DNA, the CDR3 is TGCGCCAGCAGCCCGGGACAGTTGGACATGAACACTGAAGCTTTCTTT. The chain joins TRBV5-1 to TRBJ1-1; 7 bases agree with TRBD1. Germline V gene data show CDR1 as SGHRS and CDR2 as YFSETQ. V gave up 4 bases and J gave up 0 bases; unmatched junction bases: 9. The CDR3 loop spans 16 amino acids.

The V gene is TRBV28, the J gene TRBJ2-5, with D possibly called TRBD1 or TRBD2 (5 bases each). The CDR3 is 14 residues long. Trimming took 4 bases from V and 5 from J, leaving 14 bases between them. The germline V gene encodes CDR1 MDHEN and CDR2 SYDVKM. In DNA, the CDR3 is TGTGCCAGCAGTTCATCGGGGCTGCGGGAGACCCAGTACTTC. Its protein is CASSSSGLRETQYF.

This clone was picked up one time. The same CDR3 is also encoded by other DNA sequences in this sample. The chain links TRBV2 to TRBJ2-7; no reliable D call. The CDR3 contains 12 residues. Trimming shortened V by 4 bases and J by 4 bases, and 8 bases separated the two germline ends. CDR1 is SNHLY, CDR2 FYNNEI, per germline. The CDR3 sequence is CASSGGGYEQYF. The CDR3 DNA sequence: TGTGCCAGCAGTGGGGGTGGATACGAGCAGTACTTC.

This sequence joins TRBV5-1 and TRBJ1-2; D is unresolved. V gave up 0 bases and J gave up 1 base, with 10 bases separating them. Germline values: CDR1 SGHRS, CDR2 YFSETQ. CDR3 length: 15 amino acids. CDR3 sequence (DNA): TGCGCCAGCAGCTTGGAAGGGTTCGGTAACTATGGCTACACCTTC. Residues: CASSLEGFGNYGYTF.

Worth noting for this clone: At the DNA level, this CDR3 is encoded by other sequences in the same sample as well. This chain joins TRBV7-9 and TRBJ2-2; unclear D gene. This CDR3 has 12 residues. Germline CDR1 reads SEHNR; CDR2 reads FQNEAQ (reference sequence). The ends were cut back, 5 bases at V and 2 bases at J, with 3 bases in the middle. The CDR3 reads CASSPNTGELFF. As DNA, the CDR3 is TGTGCCAGCAGCCCTAACACCGGGGAGCTGTTTTTT.

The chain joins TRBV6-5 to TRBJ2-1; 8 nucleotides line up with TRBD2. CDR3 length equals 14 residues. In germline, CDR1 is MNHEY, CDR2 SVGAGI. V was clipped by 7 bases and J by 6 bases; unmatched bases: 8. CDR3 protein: CASTRSGGANEQFF. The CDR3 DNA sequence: TGTGCCAGCACTCGGTCGGGGGGGGCCAATGAGCAGTTCTTC.

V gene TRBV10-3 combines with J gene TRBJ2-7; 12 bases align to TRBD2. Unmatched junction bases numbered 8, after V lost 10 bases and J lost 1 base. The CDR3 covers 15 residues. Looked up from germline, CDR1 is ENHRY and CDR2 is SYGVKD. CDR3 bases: TGTGCCACACAGGCGACTAGCGGGAGATCCTACGAGCAGTACTTC. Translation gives CATQATSGRSYEQYF.

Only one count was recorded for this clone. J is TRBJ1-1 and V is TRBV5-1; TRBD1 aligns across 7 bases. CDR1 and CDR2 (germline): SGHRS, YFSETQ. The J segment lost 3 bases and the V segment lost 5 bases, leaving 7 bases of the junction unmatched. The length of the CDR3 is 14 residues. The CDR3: CASSRAGGDTEAFF. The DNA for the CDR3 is TGCGCCAGCAGTCGAGCAGGGGGGGACACTGAAGCTTTCTTT.

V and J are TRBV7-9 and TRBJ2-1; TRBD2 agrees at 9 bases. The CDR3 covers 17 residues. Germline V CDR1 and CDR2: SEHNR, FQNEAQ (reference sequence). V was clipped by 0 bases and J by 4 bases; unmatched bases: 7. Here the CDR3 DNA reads TGTGCCAGCAGCTTAGCCCCAGCGGGAGGACCGTACAATGAGCAGTTCTTC. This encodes CASSLAPAGGPYNEQFF.

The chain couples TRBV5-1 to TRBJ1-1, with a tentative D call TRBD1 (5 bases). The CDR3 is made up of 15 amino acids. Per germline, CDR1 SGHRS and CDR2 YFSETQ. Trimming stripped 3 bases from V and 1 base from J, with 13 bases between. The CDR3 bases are TGCGCCAGCAGCTCGTCGGACACGAGGAACACTGAAGCTTTCTTT. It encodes CASSSSDTRNTEAFF. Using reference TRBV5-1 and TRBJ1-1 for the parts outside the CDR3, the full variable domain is KAGVTQTPRYLIKTRGQQVTLSCSPISGHRSVSWYQQTPGQGLQFLFEYFSETQRNKGNFPGRFSGRQFSNSRSEMNVSTLELGDSALYLCASSSSDTRNTEAFFGQGTRLTVV.

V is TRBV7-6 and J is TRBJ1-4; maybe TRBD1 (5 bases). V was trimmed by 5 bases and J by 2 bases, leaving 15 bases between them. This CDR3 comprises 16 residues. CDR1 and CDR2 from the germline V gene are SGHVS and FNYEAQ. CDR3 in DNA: TGTGCCAGCAGCGTTGGGGCTGGGGGGACTAATGAAAAACTGTTTTTT. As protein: CASSVGAGGTNEKLFF.

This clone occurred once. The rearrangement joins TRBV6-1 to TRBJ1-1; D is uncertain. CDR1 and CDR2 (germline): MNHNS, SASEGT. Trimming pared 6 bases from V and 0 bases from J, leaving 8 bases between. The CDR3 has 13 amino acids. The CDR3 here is CASRRDMNTEAFF. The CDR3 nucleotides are TGTGCCAGCAGAAGAGACATGAACACTGAAGCTTTCTTT.

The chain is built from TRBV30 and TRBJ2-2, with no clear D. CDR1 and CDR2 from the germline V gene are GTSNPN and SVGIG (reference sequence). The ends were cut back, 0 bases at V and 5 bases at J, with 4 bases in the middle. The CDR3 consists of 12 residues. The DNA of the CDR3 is TGTGCCTGGAGTGTATCTACCGGGGAGCTGTTTTTT. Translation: CAWSVSTGELFF.

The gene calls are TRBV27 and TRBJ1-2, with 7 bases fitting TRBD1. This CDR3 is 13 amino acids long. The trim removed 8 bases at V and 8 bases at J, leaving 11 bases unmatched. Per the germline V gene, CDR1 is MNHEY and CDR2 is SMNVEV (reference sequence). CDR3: CASGRQGQDGYTF. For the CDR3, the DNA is TGTGCCAGCGGGAGACAGGGACAAGACGGCTACACCTTC.